This TCR beta chain derives from a study of T cells in tuberculosis. As for this clone: Its antigen is undetermined.

Overall study results and limits: A GMM-specific repertoire classifier reached about 85% accuracy, AUROC approximately 0.9.

On average approximately 100,000 T cells per donor were immunosequenced. The method was immunoSEQ multiplex PCR; TCRdb's version includes in-frame clones alone and lacks a portion of them. The sample yields 35,000 to 40,000 clones, approximately 94% seen once. The receptor was isolated from a donor between 10 and 29 years old with latent tuberculosis or without tuberculosis infection. Some clones in this sample may be carry-over from other donors' samples. Input material: PBMCs.

CDR3: CASSQETGPYLSDYEQYF. In DNA form, the CDR3 reads TGCGCCAGCAGCCAAGAGACAGGCCCCTACCTATCTGACTACGAGCAGTACTTC. The chain has TRBV4-3 and TRBJ2-7; D is perhaps TRBD1 (6 bases). This CDR3 is built from 18 residues. The germline V and J ends were trimmed by 0 bases and 3 bases, with 21 bases remaining between them. Germline CDR1 is LGHNA and CDR2 is YSLEER.